The T cell receptor (beta chain) under discussion was sequenced for a study of read filtering for tumor transcriptome and immune sequencing. Study information: DNase treatment preceded whole-transcriptome library preparation.

Worth noting for this clonotype: Its antigen is unidentified. A much larger clone sits a single nucleotide away, making a read error possible.

Molecular barcoded adaptors covering alpha/delta and beta/gamma chains were used on about 390 ng RNA. Each CDR3 protein gets one entry after TCRdb re-called the reads with MiXCR. The sample yields tens of thousands of distinct CDR3 sequences, under 25% seen once. The study, taken as a whole, reports: The sorted CD138-negative fraction was a mixed bone marrow immune population, not purified T cells. Compared with RNA-seq, IR-seq gave much higher clonotype depth and reliability. In IR-seq, single-read clonotypes were roughly 80% of clonotypes but around 3.2% of reads.

Sequencing used a population of CD138-negative cells sorted from bone marrow. This clonotype was obtained from a donor at least 40 years old with multiple myeloma.

The CDR3 coding sequence is TGTGCCAGCAGCCCTCGTTTCGCGGGGGCCACTGAAGCTTACTTT. Translation gives CASSPRFAGATEAYF. This sequence joins TRBV14 and TRBJ1-1; TRBD1 might be the D (6 bases). Looked up from germline, CDR1 is SGHDN and CDR2 is FVKESK. The CDR3 spans 15 residues.